Listed here are 10 T cell receptor beta chains from one sample, sequenced in a study of blood T cell repertoires in COVID-19. The assay was immunoSEQ multiplex PCR, and TCRdb's table has in-frame clones only and misses some. Of fewer than 300,000 clones listed, around 85% are singletons. The source material was peripheral blood. The receptors originated from a man aged 45-65 years with active or convalescent COVID-19.

For the CDR3, the DNA is TGTGCCAGCAGCTTAGTGAGCTCTGGGGCCAACGTCCTGACTTTC. It specifies CASSLVSSGANVLTF. V is TRBV7-2 and J is TRBJ2-6; D unclear. CDR3 length equals 15 residues. The germline V gene has CDR1 SGHTA and CDR2 FQGNSA. V gave up 1 base and J gave up 0 bases, with 4 bases separating them.

J is TRBJ2-7 and V is TRBV28; tentative D call: TRBD2 (6 bases). V lost 8 bases and J lost 1, with 9 bases in between. The CDR3 is 12 amino acids. In germline, CDR1 is MDHEN, CDR2 SYDVKM. The CDR3 DNA sequence: TGTGCCAGCTGGAGGGAGTCCTACGAGCAGTACTTC. Amino acids: CASWRESYEQYF.

This rearrangement joins TRBV11-2 to TRBJ2-1, with 9 nucleotides matching TRBD2. J gave up 3 bases and V 0 bases, and 3 bases lay outside the gene matches. Per germline, CDR1 SGHAT and CDR2 FQNNGV. The CDR3 totals 16 residues. CDR3 region: CASSLEASGNYNEQFF. CDR3 sequence (DNA): TGTGCCAGCAGCTTAGAAGCTAGCGGGAACTACAATGAGCAGTTCTTC.

There are a few counts of this clone. The chain couples TRBV6-5 to TRBJ1-2; tentatively, D is TRBD1 (6 bases). V was trimmed by 6 bases and J by 6 bases, leaving 14 bases between them. This CDR3 comprises 13 residues. Germline CDR1 MNHEY, CDR2 SVGAGI. The CDR3 is CASRSRQEDGYTF. The CDR3 DNA follows: TGTGCCAGCAGATCCCGACAGGAAGATGGCTACACCTTC.

The V and J genes are TRBV15 and TRBJ1-5, with D possibly TRBD1 on 5 matching bases. This CDR3 has 15 residues. CDR1 and CDR2 (germline): LNHNV, YYDKDF (reference sequence). Trimming stripped 1 base from V and 6 bases from J, with 13 bases between. CDR3 loop: CATSRVGAAGQPQHF. The CDR3, as DNA: TGTGCCACCAGCAGAGTTGGGGCAGCAGGTCAGCCCCAGCATTTT.

The chain links TRBV7-6 to TRBJ2-3, with a possible D match to TRBD2 (6 bases). The V end lost 5 bases, the J end lost 3 bases, and 21 bases lay between the germline ends. The CDR3 loop spans 17 amino acids. Per the germline V gene, CDR1 is SGHVS and CDR2 is FNYEAQ. This CDR3 is CASSTRIGTAFTDTQYF. The CDR3 DNA follows: TGTGCCAGCAGCACGCGGATCGGGACTGCTTTTACAGATACGCAGTATTTT.

This chain connects TRBV7-2 to TRBJ1-2; D remains ambiguous. The germline gives CDR1 SGHTA, CDR2 FQGNSA. This CDR3 is built from 13 residues. The V end lost 1 base, the J end lost 8 bases, and 11 bases lay between the germline ends. Written as DNA, the CDR3 is TGTGCCAGCAGCTTAGGTTGGCGAGGAGGCTACACCTTC. Translating gives CASSLGWRGGYTF.

The chain uses TRBV7-2 and TRBJ1-2; no definite D call. Per the germline V gene, CDR1 is SGHTA and CDR2 is FQGNSA. V gave up 3 bases and J gave up 3 bases, with 8 bases separating them. This CDR3 region has 13 residues. CDR3 sequence (DNA): TGTGCCAGCAGCTTCTATACCTACTATGGCTACACCTTC. Translating it yields CASSFYTYYGYTF. Variable domain in full (rest from reference TRBV7-2 and TRBJ1-2): GAGVSQSPSNKVTEKGKDVELRCDPISGHTALYWYRQSLGQGLEFLIYFQGNSAPDKSGLPSDRFSAERTGGSVSTLTIQRTQQEDSAVYLCASSFYTYYGYTFGSGTRLTVV.

The chain uses TRBV30 and TRBJ1-2, with D possibly TRBD1 on 6 matching bases. With 2 bases removed from V and 6 bases from J, the gap between germline ends came to 16 bases. There are 14 residues in the CDR3. In germline, CDR1 is GTSNPN, CDR2 SVGIG (reference sequence). The DNA of the CDR3 is TGTGCCTGGAGTCCCCTCCAGGGGATGGATGGCTACACCTTC. The encoded protein is CAWSPLQGMDGYTF.

The rearrangement links TRBV11-2 to TRBJ2-1; TRBD2 might be the D (5 bases). The germline V gene encodes CDR1 SGHAT and CDR2 FQNNGV. CDR3 length: 14 amino acids. V gave up 1 base and J gave up 3 bases, with 7 bases separating them. The CDR3 region has the DNA TGTGCCAGCAGCTTAGGAGGGTACTACAATGAGCAGTTCTTC. Protein sequence: CASSLGGYYNEQFF.